This passage covers 9 T cell receptor beta chains from one sample sequenced in a study of blood T cell repertoires in COVID-19. The method was immunoSEQ multiplex PCR; TCRdb's version includes in-frame clones alone and lacks a portion of them. The data hold roughly 180,000 clones, with 86% observed a single time. Sequencing was carried out using peripheral blood. These receptors originate from a man aged 18 to 30 with acute or convalescent COVID-19.

This clone has only one observation. V is TRBV2 and J is TRBJ2-1; 13 positions match TRBD2. V dropped 3 bases and J dropped 8; count of bases not matched to a gene: 7. This CDR3 region has 16 residues. Germline CDR1 SNHLY, CDR2 FYNNEI. The CDR3 is CASSDPGLAGTYEQFF. The CDR3, as DNA: TGTGCCAGCAGTGACCCGGGACTAGCGGGGACCTATGAGCAGTTCTTC.

The chain links TRBV5-1 to TRBJ1-2; no reliable D call. Trimming stripped 4 bases from V and 7 bases from J, with 14 bases between. The CDR3 totals 13 residues. Looked up from germline, CDR1 is SGHRS and CDR2 is YFSETQ. CDR3 nucleotide sequence: TGCGCCAGCAGCGGCACTATCCCCGGTGGCTACACCTTC. Residues: CASSGTIPGGYTF.

The genes are TRBV6-2 or TRBV6-3 and TRBJ1-6, with 7 bases lining up with TRBD1. The trim removed 2 bases at V and 6 bases at J, leaving 13 bases unmatched. The CDR3 is made up of 18 amino acids. Per germline, CDR1 MNHEY and CDR2 SVGEGT. CDR3 in DNA: TGTGCCAGCAGTTACGTTCAGGGGGGATTTTTTGGTAATTCACCCCTCCACTTT. Amino acid sequence: CASSYVQGGFFGNSPLHF.

The J gene is TRBJ1-1, the V gene TRBV2; 8 bases agree with TRBD1. Trimming cost V 6 bases and J 3 bases; bases outside gene matches: 9. The CDR3 totals 15 residues. CDR1 and CDR2 (germline): SNHLY, FYNNEI. In DNA, the CDR3 is TGTGCCAGCAGAACCGGACAGGGAGTTTACACTGAAGCTTTCTTT. As protein: CASRTGQGVYTEAFF.

The chain has TRBV6-1 and TRBJ2-7; unclear D gene. V was cut by 1 base and J by 3 bases, with 13 bases left in between. CDR3 length equals 15 residues. The V gene's germline CDR1 is MNHNS and CDR2 SASEGT. The CDR3 region has the DNA TGTGCCAGCAGTGAAGGAAGTGTGTACAACTACGAGCAGTACGTC. Protein product: CASSEGSVYNYEQYV.

V gene TRBV5-1 combines with J gene TRBJ1-1; possible D gene TRBD1, 5 bases. CDR3 length: 14 amino acids. CDR1 is SGHRS, CDR2 YFSETQ, per germline. The V gene lost 2 bases and the J gene lost 1 base, with 9 bases spanning the gap. CDR3 loop: CASSLGHSNTEAFF. The CDR3 DNA reads TGCGCCAGCAGCTTAGGACATTCGAACACTGAAGCTTTCTTT.

The rearrangement joins TRBV29-1 to TRBJ2-1, with TRBD2 matching 7 bases. The CDR3 runs 12 residues. J gave up 9 bases and V 8 bases, and 10 bases lay outside the gene matches. CDR1 and CDR2 from the germline V gene are SQVTM and ANQGSEA. The CDR3 region is CSFMTGRGEQFF. CDR3 bases: TGCAGCTTCATGACGGGGAGGGGTGAGCAGTTCTTC.

This rearrangement joins TRBV7-9 to TRBJ2-7; D is unresolved. The CDR3 runs to 13 residues. Per germline, CDR1 SEHNR and CDR2 FQNEAQ (reference sequence). The germline V and J ends were trimmed by 2 bases and 4 bases, with 9 bases remaining between them. The DNA of the CDR3 is TGTGCCAGCAGCTTACCGAGTTCTTACGAGCAGTACGTC. Translation: CASSLPSSYEQYV.

The V gene is TRBV4-1, the J gene TRBJ2-1; TRBD2 agrees at 10 bases. The ends lost 2 bases at V and 0 bases at J; junction bases unmatched: 7. Germline CDR1 and CDR2: MGHRA and YSYEKL. The CDR3 has 18 amino acids. The CDR3 bases are TGCGCCAGCAGCCAACTAGCGGGGGCGACGAGCTCCTACAATGAGCAGTTCTTC. Translated: CASSQLAGATSSYNEQFF.